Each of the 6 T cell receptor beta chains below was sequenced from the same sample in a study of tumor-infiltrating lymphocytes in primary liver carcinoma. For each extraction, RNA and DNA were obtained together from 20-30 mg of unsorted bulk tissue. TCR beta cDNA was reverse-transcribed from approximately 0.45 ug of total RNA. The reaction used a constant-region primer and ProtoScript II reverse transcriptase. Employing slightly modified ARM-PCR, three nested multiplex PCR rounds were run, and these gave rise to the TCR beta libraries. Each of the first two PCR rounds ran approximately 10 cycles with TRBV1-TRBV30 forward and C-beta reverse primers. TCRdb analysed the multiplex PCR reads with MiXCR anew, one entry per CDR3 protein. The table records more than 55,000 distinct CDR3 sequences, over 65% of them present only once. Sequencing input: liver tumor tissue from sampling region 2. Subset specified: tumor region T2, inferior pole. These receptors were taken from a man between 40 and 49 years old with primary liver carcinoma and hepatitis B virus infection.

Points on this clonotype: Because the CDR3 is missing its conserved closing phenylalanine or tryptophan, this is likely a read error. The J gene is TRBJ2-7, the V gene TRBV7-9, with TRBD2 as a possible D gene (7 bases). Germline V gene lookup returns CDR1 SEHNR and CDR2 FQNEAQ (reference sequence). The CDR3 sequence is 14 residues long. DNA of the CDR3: TGTGCCAGCGGCTTAGGGGGGGAAACCTACGAGCAGTACTTG. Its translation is CASGLGGETYEQYL.

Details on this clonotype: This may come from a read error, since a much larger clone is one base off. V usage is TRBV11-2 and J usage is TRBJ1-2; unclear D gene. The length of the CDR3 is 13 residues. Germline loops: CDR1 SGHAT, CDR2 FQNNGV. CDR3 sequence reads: CANSLDGNYGYTF. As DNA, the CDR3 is TGTGCCAACAGCTTAGATGGAAACTATGGCTACACCTTC.

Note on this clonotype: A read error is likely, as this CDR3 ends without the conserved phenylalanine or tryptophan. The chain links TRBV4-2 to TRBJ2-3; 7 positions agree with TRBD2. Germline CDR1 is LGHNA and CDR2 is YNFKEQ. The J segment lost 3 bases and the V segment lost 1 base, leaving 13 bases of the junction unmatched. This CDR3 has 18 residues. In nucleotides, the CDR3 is TGTGCCAGCAGCCAAGTGGCGCTTCTAGCGGTGGCGACAGATACGCAGTATCTT. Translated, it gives CASSQVALLAVATDTQYL.

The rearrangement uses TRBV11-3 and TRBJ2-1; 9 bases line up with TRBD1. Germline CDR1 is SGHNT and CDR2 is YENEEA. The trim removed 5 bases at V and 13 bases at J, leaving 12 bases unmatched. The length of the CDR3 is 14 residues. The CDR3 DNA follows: TGTGCCAGCAGCCGGGCGGCGACAGGGGGAAGTCAGTTCTTC. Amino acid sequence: CASSRAATGGSQFF. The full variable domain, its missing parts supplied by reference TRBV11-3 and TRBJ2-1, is EAGVVQSPRYKIIEKKQPVAFWCNPISGHNTLYWYLQNLGQGPELLIRYENEEAVDDSQLPKDRFSAERLKGVDSTLKIQPAELGDSAVYLCASSRAATGGSQFFGPGTRLTVL.

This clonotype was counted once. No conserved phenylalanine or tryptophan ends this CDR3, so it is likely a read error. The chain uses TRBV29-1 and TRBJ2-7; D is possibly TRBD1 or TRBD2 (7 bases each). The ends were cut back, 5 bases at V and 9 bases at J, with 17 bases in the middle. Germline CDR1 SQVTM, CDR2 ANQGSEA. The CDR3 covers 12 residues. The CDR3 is CSVRQGGNVQYL. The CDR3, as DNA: TGCAGCGTTCGTCAGGGGGGGAACGTGCAGTACCTC.

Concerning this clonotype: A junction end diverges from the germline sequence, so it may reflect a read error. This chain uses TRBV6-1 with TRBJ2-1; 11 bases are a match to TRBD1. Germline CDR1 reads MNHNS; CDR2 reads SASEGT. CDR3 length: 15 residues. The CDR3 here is CASRVGTGGYNERIF. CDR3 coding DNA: TGTGCCAGCAGAGTCGGGACAGGGGGGTACAATGAACGGATCTTC.